The 6 T cell receptor beta chains presented below share a single source sample, sequenced in a study of T cells in Graves' hyperthyroidism and ophthalmopathy. TCR beta CDR3 region amplification was performed from RNA transcripts. First-round RT-PCR of the TCR CDR3 relied on the HTBI primer set. MiXCR, run by TCRdb on the multiplex PCR reads, gives a single entry per CDR3 protein. The table shows 300,000 to 450,000 distinct CDR3 sequences, with around 16% occurring only once. Sequencing was done on a sample of blood. These receptors were obtained from a woman aged 18-30 years with Graves' hyperthyroidism that later progressed to Graves' ophthalmopathy.

This clonotype was counted at least ten times. The V gene is TRBV6-2 or TRBV6-3, the J gene TRBJ2-5; no clear D gene. Looked up from germline, CDR1 is MNHEY and CDR2 is SVGEGT. The CDR3 sequence is 13 residues long. Trimming took 1 base from V and 3 from J, leaving 6 bases between them. The CDR3 sequence: CASSYYLKETQYF. The CDR3 DNA follows: TGTGCCAGCAGTTACTACCTCAAAGAGACCCAGTACTTC.

This clonotype was seen at least ten times. The chain employs TRBV27 and TRBJ2-5; 9 positions match TRBD2. The CDR3 has 15 amino acids. Germline V gene data show CDR1 as MNHEY and CDR2 as SMNVEV (reference sequence). Trimming took 0 bases from V and 5 from J; bases not matched to a gene: 4. CDR3: CASSLSPSGAETQYF. The CDR3 nucleotides read TGTGCCAGCAGTTTATCCCCTAGCGGGGCGGAGACCCAGTACTTC.

This chain connects TRBV14 to TRBJ2-1; D unresolved. V was shortened by 4 bases and J by 0 bases, with 10 bases between the two germline ends. The germline V gene has CDR1 SGHDN and CDR2 FVKESK. The CDR3 is 15 amino acids. CDR3 region: CASSLDCSSYNEQFF. DNA of the CDR3: TGTGCCAGCAGCCTCGACTGCAGCTCCTACAATGAGCAGTTCTTC.

This clonotype was seen at least ten times. The rearrangement joins TRBV7-9 to TRBJ2-2; D gene uncertain. The germline V gene encodes CDR1 SEHNR and CDR2 FQNEAQ (reference sequence). V lost 2 bases and J 2 bases, leaving 6 bases between the germline ends. The CDR3 extends over 14 amino acids. The CDR3 sequence is CASSLSLNTGELFF. In DNA form, the CDR3 reads TGTGCCAGCAGCTTATCGCTAAACACCGGGGAGCTGTTTTTT.

This clonotype was detected many times. The genes are TRBV6-5 and TRBJ2-7; no definite D call. Germline assignment: CDR1 MNHEY and CDR2 SVGAGI. The CDR3 is 14 amino acids. V was clipped by 0 bases and J by 0 bases, with 6 bases between them. The CDR3 reads CASSYSQRSYEQYF. The CDR3, as DNA: TGTGCCAGCAGTTACTCGCAGCGCTCCTACGAGCAGTACTTC.

The genes are TRBV5-1 and TRBJ2-3; D is unresolved. CDR1 and CDR2 (germline): SGHRS, YFSETQ. V was shortened by 5 bases and J by 2 bases, with 9 bases between the two germline ends. This CDR3 contains 13 residues. CDR3 DNA: TGCGCCAGCAGGGCAGAATACACAGATACGCAGTATTTT. This codes for CASRAEYTDTQYF.